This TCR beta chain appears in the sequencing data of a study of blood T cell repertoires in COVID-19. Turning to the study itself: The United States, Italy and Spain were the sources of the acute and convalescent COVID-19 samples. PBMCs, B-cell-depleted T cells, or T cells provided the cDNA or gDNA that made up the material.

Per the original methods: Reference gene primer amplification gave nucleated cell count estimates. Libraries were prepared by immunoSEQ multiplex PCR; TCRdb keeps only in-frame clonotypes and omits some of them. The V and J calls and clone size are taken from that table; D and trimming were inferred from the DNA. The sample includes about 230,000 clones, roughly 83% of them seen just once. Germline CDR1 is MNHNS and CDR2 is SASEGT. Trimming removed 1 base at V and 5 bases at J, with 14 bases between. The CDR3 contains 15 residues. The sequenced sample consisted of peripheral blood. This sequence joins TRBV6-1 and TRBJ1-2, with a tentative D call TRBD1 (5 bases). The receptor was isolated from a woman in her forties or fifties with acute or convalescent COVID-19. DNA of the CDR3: TGTGCCAGCAGTGAAGAGACAGATAGATGGTATGGCTACACCTTC. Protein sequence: CASSEETDRWYGYTF.